The TCR beta chain under discussion was sequenced for a study of blood T cell repertoires in COVID-19. Background on the study: Collection of acute and convalescent COVID-19 samples took place in the United States, Italy and Spain.

TCRdb keeps only in-frame clones here, not all; method: immunoSEQ multiplex PCR. The table records 160,000 or so clones, around 80% of them present only once. V dropped 6 bases and J dropped 8 bases, with 14 bases sitting between them. The CDR3 extends over 14 amino acids. Germline loops: CDR1 MNHEY, CDR2 SMNVEV (reference sequence). The sequenced sample consisted of peripheral blood. This receptor was obtained from an older man with active or convalescent COVID-19. The gene calls are TRBV27 and TRBJ1-6, with D possibly being TRBD1 (5 bases). The CDR3 protein is CASRPNQGDSPLHF. For the CDR3, the DNA is TGTGCCAGCAGACCAAATCAAGGGGATTCACCCCTCCACTTT.